The clone carrying this T cell receptor beta chain was seen a few times. Its antigen is currently unknown. A second about 6 to 12 cycle PCR used barcoded and J-beta primers. Each cDNA molecule was tagged by a template-switch adaptor that had 12 random nucleotides. TCRdb reanalysed the 5' RACE reads using MiXCR and keeps one entry per CDR3 protein. This table holds roughly 1.6 million distinct CDR3 sequences, 30% to 40% found once. Donors gave about 9.3 milliliters of peripheral blood apiece. These data originate in a study of blood T cells in healthy people across ages. Study-level results: There were more naive CD4+ cells and higher diversity in long-lived donors than in aged donors. Roughly linear age-related decline in beta diversity appeared, significant by age around 36.

This TCR was recovered from a woman aged 25 to 39 in good health. What was sequenced was blood.

In nucleotides, the CDR3 is TGCAGTGCTAGGGACAGGGGATATGGTGGCTACACCTTC. Residues: CSARDRGYGGYTF. V is TRBV20-1 and J is TRBJ1-2; 9 bases map to TRBD1. Germline V gene data show CDR1 as DFQATT and CDR2 as SNEGSKA (reference sequence). With 3 bases clipped from V and 7 bases from J, the junction kept 6 bases outside the gene matches. The CDR3 runs 13 residues.